What follows is one T cell receptor beta chain and its context. What it recognizes is unknown. This record comes from a study of T cell responses to AZD1222 COVID-19 vaccine. General study points: Sampling that yielded the repertoires occurred only after the peak T cell response. White British people made up most donors, females outnumbered males, and clonal diversity was possibly underestimated. Increased Spike-specific TCR breadth and depth were observed after two AZD1222 doses. The CD4 TCRs associated with vaccination extended across spike and predominated at 160-218 and 743-854.

Clones were read by immunoSEQ multiplex PCR, and TCRdb kept only the in-frame ones, dropping some. The sample holds about 150,000 clones, approximately 78% seen once. Germline-derived CDR1 and CDR2 are SGHVS and FQNEAQ. Deletions cut 1 base from V and 8 bases from J, with 14 bases between. This CDR3 region has 14 residues. This TCR was recovered from an adult in good health. The input for sequencing was peripheral blood, taken on day 0 of MenACWY control vaccination. V and J are TRBV7-8 and TRBJ1-1; D ambiguous. The DNA for the CDR3 is TGTGCCAGCAGCTTAGGCAGCGGTTCGGGCGAAGCTTTCTTT. Translation: CASSLGSGSGEAFF.